This T cell receptor beta chain was sequenced for a study of T cells in Graves' hyperthyroidism and ophthalmopathy. What was amplified from RNA transcripts were TCR beta CDR3 regions. The HTBI primer set served for first-round RT-PCR of the TCR CDR3. MiXCR, applied by TCRdb to the multiplex PCR reads, yields one record per CDR3 protein. Found here are a few hundred thousand distinct CDR3 sequences, about half of them singletons; the top ten hold around 19%. Study results and caveats: Blood also showed most of the thyroid clonotypes that were expanded above 0.001.

Uncontrolled infection, other autoimmune disease, pregnancy or lactation barred patients from enrollment. The diagnostic basis comprised clinical symptoms, serum thyroxine and TRAb, thyroid ultrasound and orbital computed tomography. The length of the CDR3 is 15 residues. Germline V CDR1 and CDR2: KGHSH, LQKENI. Trimming cost V 2 bases and J 8 bases, with 15 bases left between them. A note on this clonotype: Its antigen is still unknown.

The chain couples TRBV18 to TRBJ1-4, with a possible D match to TRBD1 (6 bases). The clonotype originates from an adult woman with Graves' disease, either hyperthyroidism or ophthalmopathy (not recorded which). The source material was peripheral blood or thyroid tissue (not recorded which). The CDR3 coding sequence is TGTGCCAGCTCACCATGGGTTGACAGGCGAGAAAAACTGTTTTTT. Protein sequence: CASSPWVDRREKLFF. Together with reference TRBV18 and TRBJ1-4, the CDR3 gives the full variable domain: NAGVMQNPRHLVRRRGQEARLRCSPMKGHSHVYWYRQLPEEGLKFMVYLQKENIIDESGMPKERFSAEFPKEGPSILRIQQVVRGDSAAYFCASSPWVDRREKLFFGSGTQLSVL.